The rows below give T cell receptor beta chains drawn from one sample of a study of yellow fever vaccine responses in identical twins. TCRdb re-called the RT-PCR reads with MiXCR, one entry per CDR3 protein. Of 25,000 or so distinct CDR3 sequences listed, 60% to 80% are singletons. The material was T cells from blood (PBMCs), unsorted or a sorted subset (not recorded which), obtained before or after yellow fever vaccination (not recorded which). Source of these receptors: a woman younger than 30 who received the yellow fever vaccine. The CDR3 runs from the conserved cysteine through the conserved F or W. The D gene is left open where the match is weak. Clone size is shown for a subset of rows, as once, few, many or a class of expanded clone.

D: -; J: TRBJ1-3; V: TRBV12-3/TRBV12-4; size: few; DNA: TGTGCCAGCAGTTTCACCCGGGGCGGAAACACCATATATTTT; CDR3: CASSFTRGGNTIYF
D: TRBD1; J: TRBJ2-5; V: TRBV10-3; size: few; DNA: TGTGCCATCAGTGAGACGACAGGGTGGGAGACCCAGTACTTC; CDR3: CAISETTGWETQYF
D: -; J: TRBJ2-1; V: TRBV18; size: -; DNA: TGTGCCAGCTCACCTTTCGGGACCTCCTACAATGAGCAGTTCTTC; CDR3: CASSPFGTSYNEQFF
D: -; J: TRBJ1-6; V: TRBV12-3/TRBV12-4; size: -; DNA: TGTGCCAGCAGCTACACCGGGACACATTCACCCCTCCACTTT; CDR3: CASSYTGTHSPLHF
D: TRBD2; J: TRBJ2-1; V: TRBV28; size: -; DNA: TGTGCCAGCAGTCCCCTAGGGACTAGCTCCTACAATGAGCAGTTCTTC; CDR3: CASSPLGTSSYNEQFF
D: -; J: TRBJ1-1; V: TRBV29-1; size: -; DNA: TGCAGCGTTTTGTCCCAGGGGGCTTTCTTT; CDR3: CSVLSQGAFF
D: TRBD2; J: TRBJ2-1; V: TRBV18; size: -; DNA: TGTGCCAGCTCACCCTCGGTAGCGGGAGCGGACTACAATGAGCAGTTCTTC; CDR3: CASSPSVAGADYNEQFF
D: TRBD1; J: TRBJ1-5; V: TRBV27; size: -; DNA: TGTGCCACCCCAATCCGGACAGGGGTCCGTCAGCCCCAGCATTTT; CDR3: CATPIRTGVRQPQHF
D: -; J: TRBJ1-3; V: TRBV29-1; size: few; DNA: TGCAGCGTTCCGGTCTCTGGAAACACCATATATTTT; CDR3: CSVPVSGNTIYF
D: -; J: TRBJ2-3; V: TRBV12-3/TRBV12-4; size: -; DNA: TGTGCCAGCAGTTTGCAACGAAATACGCAGTATTTT; CDR3: CASSLQRNTQYF
D: TRBD1; J: TRBJ1-4; V: TRBV7-6; size: -; DNA: TGTGCCAGCAGCACCAGGACAGGAAGAAATGAAAAACTGTTTTTT; CDR3: CASSTRTGRNEKLFF
D: TRBD2; J: TRBJ2-1; V: TRBV6-5; size: -; DNA: TGTGCCAGCAGTTGGACTAGCGGGAGGGCCTCCTACAATGAGCAGTTCTTC; CDR3: CASSWTSGRASYNEQFF
D: TRBD2; J: TRBJ2-7; V: TRBV20-1; size: -; DNA: TGCAGTGCTAGAGCCCCTAGCGGGGGGAGCTACGAGCAGTACTTC; CDR3: CSARAPSGGSYEQYF
D: -; J: TRBJ2-7; V: TRBV29-1; size: -; DNA: TGCAGCGTCGCAGGGGTACCCTACGAGCAGTACTTC; CDR3: CSVAGVPYEQYF
D: -; J: TRBJ2-3; V: TRBV2; size: few; DNA: TGTGCCAGCAATTCTGCGGGAACTAGCACAGATACGCAGTATTTT; CDR3: CASNSAGTSTDTQYF
D: -; J: TRBJ1-1; V: TRBV29-1; size: few; DNA: TGCAGCGTTGAAGATTTTAAGGGAGCTTTCTTT; CDR3: CSVEDFKGAFF
D: TRBD1; J: TRBJ1-1; V: TRBV29-1; size: -; DNA: TGCAGCATACACAGGGGAGACACTGAAGCTTTCTTT; CDR3: CSIHRGDTEAFF
D: -; J: TRBJ2-1; V: TRBV2; size: -; DNA: TGTGCCACACCTAGGTCCTCCTACAATGAGCAGTTCTTC; CDR3: CATPRSSYNEQFF
D: -; J: TRBJ1-6; V: TRBV11-1; size: -; DNA: TGTGCCAGCTCCCCCCAGGGAGTTAGTTCACCCCTCCACTTT; CDR3: CASSPQGVSSPLHF
D: -; J: TRBJ1-5; V: TRBV9; size: few; DNA: TGTGCCAGCAGCGCAGGCCCTTTGGGCAATCAGCCCCAGCATTTT; CDR3: CASSAGPLGNQPQHF
D: -; J: TRBJ2-7; V: TRBV28; size: -; DNA: TGTGCCAGCAGTTTCCCTTTCTACGAGCAGTACTTC; CDR3: CASSFPFYEQYF
D: -; J: TRBJ1-2; V: TRBV28; size: once; DNA: TGTGCCAGACAGTTCGTTGGAGGCGCCAGGAGTAACTATGGCTACACCTTC; CDR3: CARQFVGGARSNYGYTF
D: TRBD1; J: TRBJ2-7; V: TRBV20-1; size: -; DNA: TGCAGTGCTGTTGGGTTCGGGACAGGGTCTCACGAGCAGTACTTC; CDR3: CSAVGFGTGSHEQYF
D: -; J: TRBJ1-4; V: TRBV12-3/TRBV12-4; size: few; DNA: TGTGCCAGCAGGCCAACGGTCGGTAATGAAAAACTGTTTTTT; CDR3: CASRPTVGNEKLFF
D: TRBD1; J: TRBJ1-2; V: TRBV2; size: -; DNA: TGTGCCAGCACGGACAGGGGGCTTGGCTACACCTTC; CDR3: CASTDRGLGYTF
D: TRBD1; J: TRBJ2-1; V: TRBV15; size: -; DNA: TGTGCCACCTCAGGGGGCTCCTCCTACAATGAGCAGTTCTTC; CDR3: CATSGGSSYNEQFF
D: -; J: TRBJ2-5; V: TRBV29-1; size: -; DNA: TGCAGCGTTGTGGTCGACCGGACCCAGTACTTC; CDR3: CSVVVDRTQYF
D: -; J: TRBJ1-6; V: TRBV11-3; size: few; DNA: TGTGCCAGCAGCTTACTTTCCTATAATTCACCCCTCCACTTT; CDR3: CASSLLSYNSPLHF
D: -; J: TRBJ2-1; V: TRBV6-4; size: once; DNA: TGTGCCAGCAGTAACTACCAGAGCTCCTACAATGAGCAGTTCTTC; CDR3: CASSNYQSSYNEQFF
D: -; J: TRBJ2-3; V: TRBV5-6; size: once; DNA: TGTGCCAGCAGGACTAGGCCCACAGATACGCAGTATTTT; CDR3: CASRTRPTDTQYF
D: -; J: TRBJ2-5; V: TRBV13; size: -; DNA: TGTGCCAGCAGACAGGGCGGAGAGACCCAGTACTTC; CDR3: CASRQGGETQYF
D: -; J: TRBJ1-1; V: TRBV2; size: -; DNA: TGTGCCAGCAGCCTGACAGGGAACACTGAAGCTTTCTTT; CDR3: CASSLTGNTEAFF
D: -; J: TRBJ2-1; V: TRBV5-6; size: -; DNA: TGTGCCAGCAGCCTCGAGTTGGGTCAGCAGTTCTTC; CDR3: CASSLELGQQFF